The T cell receptor (beta chain) under discussion was sequenced for a study of blood T cell repertoires in COVID-19. In the study overall: Donors in the United States, Italy and Spain gave samples during acute or convalescent COVID-19. In each case, the material was cDNA or gDNA derived from T cells, B-cell-depleted T cells, or PBMCs.

The CDR3 has 12 residues. CDR1 and CDR2 from the germline V gene are MNHNY and SVGAGI (reference sequence). V gave up 0 bases and J gave up 13 bases, with 13 bases separating them. Methods used by the authors: Estimates of nucleated cell counts were drawn from the amplification of reference gene primers. Generated by immunoSEQ multiplex PCR, the TCRdb table keeps only in-frame clones and is missing some. Clone size and the V and J calls come from that table; the DNA yielded D and trimming. In the table there are over 100,000 clones, 85% to 90% of which are singletons. Sequencing was carried out using peripheral blood. This sequence joins TRBV6-6 and TRBJ2-7; the D is unclear. This sequence was found in a man aged 50-59 years with active COVID-19. The CDR3 loop reads CASSYSGGEIYF. DNA of the CDR3: TGTGCCAGCAGTTACTCCGGCGGAGAGATTTACTTC.